This entry describes one TCR beta chain. Which antigen it targets is not known. Base-call qualities are not available, and no considerably larger clone is one nucleotide away. From cysteine to phenylalanine, the CDR3 is 14 amino acids long. Kept here is only the CDR3 DNA, which spans 42 bases and is read in frame from base 1. The germline V gene (reference sequence) yields LNHDA for CDR1 and SQIVND for CDR2. V ends up 11 bases short and J 5 bases short, with an unmatched junction base count of 14. Sorted unstimulated T cells and proliferating T cells recovered from mixed lymphocyte reactions were subjected to TCRbeta CDR3 sequencing. Fresh whole blood from ten HLA-typed healthy donors served as the source for isolating PBMCs. To map where alloreactive clones came from, CD4+ non-regulatory T cells in the unstimulated state were FACS-sorted. Receptors were amplified or captured by the immunoSEQ multiplex PCR assay. Each sample had 9 x 10^4 or so TCR templates assayed by the deep sequencing platform. Genomic DNA extracted from sorted T cells was the material used for TCRbeta CDR3 sequencing. In the original analysis: Clonal analysis of TCRbeta CDR3 data was done in the R programming language. Comparing unstimulated samples against CFSE-low samples taken after the reaction was how alloreactive CD4+ and CD8+ clones were defined. Regulatory or non-regulatory origin of alloreactive CD4+ clones was assigned by matching sequences to the sorted unstimulated Treg and non-Treg repertoires. As stored in TCRdb, this immuneACCESS dataset retains in-frame rearrangements with V and J assigned. A fraction of the clones does not appear; measured against another copy, unresolved V genes explain less than half of the discrepancy, and the remainder lacks a known reason. V and J calls and clone size are copied from that table; D and trimming were computed from the DNA. The sample table holds about 120,000 clones, of which less than 95% were seen once. The ten biggest clones cover roughly 1.5% of the sample.

The data originate from a study of siplizumab effects on memory and regulatory T cells (dated by TCRdb to about 2019). A note on the overall study: The effect of the anti-CD2 antibody siplizumab on alloreactive T-cell subsets was examined in allogeneic mixed lymphocyte reactions constructed from human PBMCs. What the study reported, not specific to this receptor: Roughly 80-95% of proliferating CD4+ or CD8+ clones could not be assigned a naive or memory phenotype. In reactions with siplizumab, an average of 68.8% of mappable alloreactive CD4+ clones were Treg-derived, compared with around 28% in control reactions. Because sequences at frequencies below about 10^-5 were poorly captured, only a minor fraction of alloreactive clones could be mapped back to unstimulated subsets. The cumulative frequency of alloreactive sequences that could be traced back to unstimulated CD4+ memory T cells was significantly reduced by siplizumab. The suppressive function of proliferating Tregs from siplizumab cultures was not functionally confirmed. Unstimulated naive T cells appeared more diverse than memory T cells, and naive cells seemed to contribute substantially to the alloresponse.

Recombination connected TRBV19 to TRBJ1-1, with 7 bases matching TRBD1. This receptor was taken from a human donor in good health. The sequenced sample consisted of non-Treg CD4+ T cells sorted from blood. Sample cell subset or site, as interpreted from the label and publication: FACS-sorted unstimulated CD4+ non-regulatory T cells. The base sequence is TGTGCCGGAAAATCTACAGGGGAAGGGACTGAAGCTTTCTTT. This yields the protein CAGKSTGEGTEAFF.